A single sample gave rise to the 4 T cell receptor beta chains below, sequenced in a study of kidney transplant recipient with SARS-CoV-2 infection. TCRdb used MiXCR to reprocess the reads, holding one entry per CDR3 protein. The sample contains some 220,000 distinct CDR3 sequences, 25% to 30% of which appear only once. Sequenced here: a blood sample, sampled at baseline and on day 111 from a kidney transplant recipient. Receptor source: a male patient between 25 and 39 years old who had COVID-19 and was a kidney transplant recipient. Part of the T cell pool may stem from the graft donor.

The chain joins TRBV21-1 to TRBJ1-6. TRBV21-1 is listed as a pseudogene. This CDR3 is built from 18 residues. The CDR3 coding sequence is TGTGCCAGCAGAACTCGGTTAGCTCACATACATCATAATTCACCCCTCCACTTT. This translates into CASRTRLAHIHHNSPLHF.

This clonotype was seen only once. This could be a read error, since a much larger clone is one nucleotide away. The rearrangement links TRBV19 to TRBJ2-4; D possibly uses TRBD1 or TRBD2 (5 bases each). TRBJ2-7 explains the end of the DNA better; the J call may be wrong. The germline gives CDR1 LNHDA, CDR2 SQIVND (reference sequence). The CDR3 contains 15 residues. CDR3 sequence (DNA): TGTGCCAGTAGTATAGACCTGGGACGGACCTACGAGCAGTACTTC. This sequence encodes CASSIDLGRTYEQYF.

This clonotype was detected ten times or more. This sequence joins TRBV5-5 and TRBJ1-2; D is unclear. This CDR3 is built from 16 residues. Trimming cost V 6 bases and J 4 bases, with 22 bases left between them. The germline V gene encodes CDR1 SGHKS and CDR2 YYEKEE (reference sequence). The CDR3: CASNGGVSRKTYGYTF. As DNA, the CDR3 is TGTGCCAGCAATGGCGGTGTCTCGCGAAAGACCTATGGCTACACCTTC.

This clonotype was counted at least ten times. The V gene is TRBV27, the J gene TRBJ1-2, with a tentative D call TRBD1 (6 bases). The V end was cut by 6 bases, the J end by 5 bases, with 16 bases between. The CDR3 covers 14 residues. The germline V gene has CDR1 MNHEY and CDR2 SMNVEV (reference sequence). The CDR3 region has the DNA TGTGCCAGCAGGCGGGCGACAGGCGGGTATGGCTACACCTTC. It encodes CASRRATGGYGYTF.